This T cell receptor (beta chain) was captured by sequencing in a study of T cells in Graves' hyperthyroidism and ophthalmopathy. Study-wide results and caveats: Ophthalmopathy was told apart from stable hyperthyroidism by a 13 V-J model.

Trimming took 8 bases from V and 4 from J; bases not matched to a gene: 14. The CDR3 contains 15 residues. The germline V gene encodes CDR1 SNHLY and CDR2 FYNNEI. The TCR beta CDR3 regions underwent amplification using RNA transcripts as the source. First-round RT-PCR of the TCR CDR3 relied on the HTBI primer set. In TCRdb, the multiplex PCR reads were re-called with MiXCR into one record per CDR3 protein. Among approximately 710,000 distinct CDR3 sequences listed, 17% were seen once. Patients having uncontrolled infection, another autoimmune disease, pregnancy or lactation were not included. Every diagnosis used clinical symptoms, serum thyroxine and TRAb, thyroid ultrasound and orbital computed tomography. This sample holds PBMCs from roughly 10 ml fresh peripheral blood. This clonotype was observed at least ten times. Its matching antigen is unknown.

The V call is TRBV2, the J call TRBJ2-7; TRBD2 aligns across 7 bases. The clonotype was recovered from a man over 45 with Graves' hyperthyroidism. Sequenced input: blood. The CDR3 DNA reads as TGTGCCAGCCGGGAGGAGCTTGCCACGGGATACGAGCAGTACTTC. The encoded protein is CASREELATGYEQYF. Using reference TRBV2 and TRBJ2-7 for the parts outside the CDR3, the full variable domain is EPEVTQTPSHQVTQMGQEVILRCVPISNHLYFYWYRQILGQKVEFLVSFYNNEISEKSEIFDDQFSVERPDGSNFTLKIRSTKLEDSAMYFCASREELATGYEQYFGPGTRLTVT.